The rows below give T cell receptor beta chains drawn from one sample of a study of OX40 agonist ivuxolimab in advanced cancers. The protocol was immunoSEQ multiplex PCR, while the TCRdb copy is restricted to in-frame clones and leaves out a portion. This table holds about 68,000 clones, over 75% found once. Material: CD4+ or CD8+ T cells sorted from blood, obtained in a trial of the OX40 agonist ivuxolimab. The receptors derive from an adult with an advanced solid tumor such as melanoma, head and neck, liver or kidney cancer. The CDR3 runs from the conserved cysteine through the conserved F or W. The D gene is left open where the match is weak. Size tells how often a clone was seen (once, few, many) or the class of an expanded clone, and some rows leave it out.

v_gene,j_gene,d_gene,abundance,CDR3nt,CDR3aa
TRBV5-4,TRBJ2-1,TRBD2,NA,TGTGCCAGCAGCTTGCTCGGGAGGCCCTACAATGAGCAGTTCTTC,CASSLLGRPYNEQFF
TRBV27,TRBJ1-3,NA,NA,TGTGCCAGCAGTTCATCCTCCCGACAGGGAAACACCATATATTTT,CASSSSSRQGNTIYF
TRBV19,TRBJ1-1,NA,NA,TGTGCCAGTAGTTCCCAACAGGGAAACACTGAAGCTTTCTTT,CASSSQQGNTEAFF
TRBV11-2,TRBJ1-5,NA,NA,TGTGCCAGCAGCTTAGACGAAATGGTCAGTGGCAATCAGCCCCAGCATTTT,CASSLDEMVSGNQPQHF
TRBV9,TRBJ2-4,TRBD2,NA,TGTGCCAGCAGCGTAGTCGTAGCGGGAGGGGGGACCAAAAACATTCAGTACTTC,CASSVVVAGGGTKNIQYF
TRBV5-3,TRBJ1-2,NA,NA,TGTGCCAGAAGCTTGAGACGGTTGGTTAACTATGGCTACACCTTC,CARSLRRLVNYGYTF
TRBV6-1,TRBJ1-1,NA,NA,TGTGCCAGCAGGTCCGGGACAAACCGCCGCACTGAAGCTTTCTTT,CASRSGTNRRTEAFF
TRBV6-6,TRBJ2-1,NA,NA,TGTGCCAGCAGTTACTCCACTACCAGTGAGCAGTTCTTC,CASSYSTTSEQFF
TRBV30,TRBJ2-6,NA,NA,TGTGCCTGGAGTATCTGGGGGACAGGGGCCAACGTCCTGACTTTC,CAWSIWGTGANVLTF
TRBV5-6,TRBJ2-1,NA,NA,TGTGCCAGCAGCGGGCCGGGACCGGGCTCCTACAATGAGCAGTTCTTC,CASSGPGPGSYNEQFF
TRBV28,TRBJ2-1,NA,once,TGTGCCAGCAAGGGTGGGGTTCTGCTTAATGAGCAGTTCTTC,CASKGGVLLNEQFF
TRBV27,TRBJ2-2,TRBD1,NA,TGTGCCAGCAGGGAGACAGGGAATACCGGGGAGCTGTTTTTT,CASRETGNTGELFF
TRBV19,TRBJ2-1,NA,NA,TGTGCCAGTAGTGCCTTTCCCGGACGGGGGTCCTACAATGAGCAGTTCTTC,CASSAFPGRGSYNEQFF
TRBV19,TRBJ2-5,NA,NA,TGTGCCAGTAGTAGCCAGCATTCGGAGACCCAGTACTTC,CASSSQHSETQYF
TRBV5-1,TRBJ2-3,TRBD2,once,TGCGCCAGCAGCTTTTTGGGACTAGCGGGCACAGATACGCAGTATTTT,CASSFLGLAGTDTQYF
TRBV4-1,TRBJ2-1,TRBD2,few,TGCGCCAGCAGCCCTACGGGGCTAGCGGGAGGGAGTTACAATGAGCAGTTCTTC,CASSPTGLAGGSYNEQFF
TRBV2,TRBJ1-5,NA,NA,TGTGCCAGCAGTAGTGAGGGTCGGAGTATACAGCCCCAGCATTTT,CASSSEGRSIQPQHF
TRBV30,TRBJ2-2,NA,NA,TGTGCCTGGAGTGCGACCCGGGCCGGGACCGGGGAGCTGTTTTTT,CAWSATRAGTGELFF
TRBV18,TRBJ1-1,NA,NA,TGTGCCAGCTCACCACAGGGGTTCAACACTGAAGCTTTCTTT,CASSPQGFNTEAFF
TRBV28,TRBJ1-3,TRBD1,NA,TGTGCCAGCAGTTCCTATACAGGGGATACTGGAAACACCATATATTTT,CASSSYTGDTGNTIYF
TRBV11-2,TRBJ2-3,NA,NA,TGTGCCAGCAGTCCCGGAGGGCCCACAGATACGCAGTATTTT,CASSPGGPTDTQYF
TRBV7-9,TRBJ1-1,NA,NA,TGTGCCAGCAGTCCCACCCAGGGACAGAACACTGAAGCTTTCTTT,CASSPTQGQNTEAFF
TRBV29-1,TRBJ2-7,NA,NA,TGCAGCGTTGTGTCGCGGGAAAGCTCCTACGAGCAGTACTTC,CSVVSRESSYEQYF
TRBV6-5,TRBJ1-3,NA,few,TGTGCCAGCATTAGCCTAAGAATGACTGGAAACACCATATATTTT,CASISLRMTGNTIYF
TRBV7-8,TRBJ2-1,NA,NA,TGTGCCAGCAGCGTCGAAGGTAGGGGGGTGGAAGGACCCTACAATGAGCAGTTCTTC,CASSVEGRGVEGPYNEQFF
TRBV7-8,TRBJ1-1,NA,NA,TGTGCCAGCAGCTTAGCGCAGGCCATGAACACTGAAGCTTTCTTT,CASSLAQAMNTEAFF
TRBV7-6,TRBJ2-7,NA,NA,TGTGCCAGCAGCTCCAGCAGGGAATACGAGCAGTACTTC,CASSSSREYEQYF
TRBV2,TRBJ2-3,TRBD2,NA,TGTGCCAGCAGTTTGACTAGCGGGTCCCGCACAGATACGCAGTATTTT,CASSLTSGSRTDTQYF
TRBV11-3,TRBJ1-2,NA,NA,TGTGCCAGCAGCATGAACAGGGTCTCGGGCGCTGGCTACACCTTC,CASSMNRVSGAGYTF
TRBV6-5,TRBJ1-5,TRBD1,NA,TGTGCCAGCGCGGGACAGGGGAGCAATCAGCCCCAGCATTTT,CASAGQGSNQPQHF
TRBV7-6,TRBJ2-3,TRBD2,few,TGTGCCAGCAGCAGAGGGACTAGCGGGAGTGGGTCAGCGCAGTATTTT,CASSRGTSGSGSAQYF
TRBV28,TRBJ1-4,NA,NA,TGTGCCAGCGGGGCCAGGTTGGAAAAACTGTTTTTT,CASGARLEKLFF
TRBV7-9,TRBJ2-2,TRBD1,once,TGTGCCAGCAGCAAGGGACAGGCAGGCGGGGAGCTGTTTTTT,CASSKGQAGGELFF
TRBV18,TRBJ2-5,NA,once,TGTGCCAGCTCACCATCCAGGGCTGAGACCCAGTACTTC,CASSPSRAETQYF
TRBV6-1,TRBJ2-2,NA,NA,TGTGCCAGCAGTTCAGGATATCCGAACACCGGGGAGCTGTTTTTT,CASSSGYPNTGELFF
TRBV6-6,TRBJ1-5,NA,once,TGTGCCAGCAGCGGTCCGAGGACGGTAGACAATCAGCCCCAGCATTTT,CASSGPRTVDNQPQHF
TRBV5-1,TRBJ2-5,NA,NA,TGCGCCAGCAGCCGAGGGGCAGGGAAAGAGACCCAGTACTTC,CASSRGAGKETQYF
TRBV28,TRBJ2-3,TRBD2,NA,TGTGCCAGCAGTGCGCCCGGGACTAGCGGCACAGATACGCAGTATTTT,CASSAPGTSGTDTQYF
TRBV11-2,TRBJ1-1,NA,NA,TGTGCCAGCAGCTTTCCCGGGGGACGGAACACTGAAGCTTTCTTT,CASSFPGGRNTEAFF
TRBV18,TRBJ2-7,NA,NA,TGTGCCAGCTCACCCCTGGCGGGGTTCTACGAGCAGTACTTC,CASSPLAGFYEQYF
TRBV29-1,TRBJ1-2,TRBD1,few,TGCAGCGTTGAAGTGGGTGCGGACAGGGGTATCTATGGCTACACCTTC,CSVEVGADRGIYGYTF
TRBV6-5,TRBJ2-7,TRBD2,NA,TGTGCCAGCAGTTACTCGGCTAGCGGGAGCTACGAGCAGTACTTC,CASSYSASGSYEQYF
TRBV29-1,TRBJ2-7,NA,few,TGCAGCGTCGTTATGAGGTCCAGCTCCTACGAGCAGTACTTC,CSVVMRSSSYEQYF
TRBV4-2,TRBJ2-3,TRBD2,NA,TGTGCCAGCAGCGAGCCTTGGAGGGAGGGCGATACGCAGTATTTT,CASSEPWREGDTQYF
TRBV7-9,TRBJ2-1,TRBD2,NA,TGTGCCAGCAACATACCCGGGGGGGACTCCTACAATGAGCAGTTCTTC,CASNIPGGDSYNEQFF
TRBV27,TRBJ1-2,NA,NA,TGTGCCAGCAGTCCCCACCCCCCTGACAGGTCCTATGGCTACACCTTC,CASSPHPPDRSYGYTF
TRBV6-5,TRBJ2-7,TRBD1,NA,TGTGCCAGCAGTTACTCCCCTACAGGGGGAAACGAGCAGTACTTC,CASSYSPTGGNEQYF
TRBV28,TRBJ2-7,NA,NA,TGTGCCAGCAGGGTAGGGACCTACGAGCAGTACTTC,CASRVGTYEQYF
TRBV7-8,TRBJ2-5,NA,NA,TGTGCCAGCAGCTTAGCGAGGGTCCAAGAGACCCAGTACTTC,CASSLARVQETQYF
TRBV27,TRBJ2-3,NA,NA,TGTGCCAGCAGTTTATCGAAGAGTAGCCTGACAGATACGCAGTATTTT,CASSLSKSSLTDTQYF
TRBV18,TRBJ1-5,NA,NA,TGTGCCAGCTCCCGGGGCCAGCGAGAGCCCCAGCATTTT,CASSRGQREPQHF
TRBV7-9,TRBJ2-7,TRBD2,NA,TGTGCCAGCAGCTTAGTTCTAGCGGGAGACGAGCAGTACTTC,CASSLVLAGDEQYF
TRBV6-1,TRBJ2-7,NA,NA,TGTGCCAGCAGTGAAATCAGAAGCAGAAACGAGCAGTACTTC,CASSEIRSRNEQYF
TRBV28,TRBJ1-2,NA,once,TGTGCCAGCCTCCAGGGTTCCCCTCCTTATGGCTACACCTTC,CASLQGSPPYGYTF
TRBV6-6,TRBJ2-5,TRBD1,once,TGTGCCAGCAGCGCGACAGGGATTGAAAGGACCCAGTACTTC,CASSATGIERTQYF
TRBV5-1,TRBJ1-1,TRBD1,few,TGCGCCAGCAGCCCGGGGGACAGGGACGCTGAAGCTTTCTTT,CASSPGDRDAEAFF
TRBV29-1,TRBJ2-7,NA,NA,TGCAGCGTTGTGATGAACTACGAGCAGTACTTC,CSVVMNYEQYF
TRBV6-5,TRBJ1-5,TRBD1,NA,TGTGCCAGCAGCCAGGACAGGGGCGGCAATCAGCCCCAGCATTTT,CASSQDRGGNQPQHF
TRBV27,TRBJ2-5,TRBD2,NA,TGTGCCAGCAGTACCACCACACTAGCGGGAGTCCCCGAGACCCAGTACTTC,CASSTTTLAGVPETQYF